This passage covers 29 T cell receptor beta chains from one sample sequenced in a study of CD8 T cells in Susac syndrome. RNA, at roughly 0.45 to 1 ug, was reverse transcribed with random hexamers. TCRdb reanalysed the immunoSEQ multiplex PCR reads using MiXCR and keeps one entry per CDR3 protein. The sample records 150,000 or so distinct CDR3 sequences, approximately 95% being singletons. Sequencing was carried out using CD4+ T cells from PBMCs. These TCRs come from a human donor with Susac syndrome.

This chain connects TRBV4-3 to TRBJ1-5; the D is unclear. This CDR3 comprises 13 residues. Looked up from germline, CDR1 is LGHNA and CDR2 is YSLEER. The V and J ends lost 0 bases and 5 bases respectively, with 5 bases between them. The CDR3 DNA reads TGCGCCAGCAGCCAAGACGTATATCAGCCCCAGCATTTT. Protein product: CASSQDVYQPQHF.

CDR3 nucleotides: TGTGCCGGCGGGAGTATGGGCACCGGGGAGCTGTTTTTT. Protein sequence: CAGGSMGTGELFF. V and J are TRBV30 and TRBJ2-2; 7 bases map to TRBD2. CDR3 length: 13 residues. Germline V lookup: CDR1 GTSNPN, CDR2 SVGIG (reference sequence). V shed 8 bases and J 4 bases; nucleotides not matched to a gene: 7.

The V and J genes are TRBV5-1 and TRBJ2-1; no clear D. Germline CDR1 SGHRS, CDR2 YFSETQ. The CDR3 sequence is 16 residues long. Deletions cut 4 bases from V and 6 bases from J, with 20 bases between. The CDR3 here is CASSPETVLRGNEQFF. The CDR3 nucleotides are TGCGCCAGCAGCCCTGAGACGGTTCTTAGAGGCAATGAGCAGTTCTTC.

The CDR3 DNA is TGTGCCAGCAGTGACCAACAGGGAAATCAGCCCCAGCATTTT. This encodes CASSDQQGNQPQHF. The chain links TRBV2 to TRBJ1-5; D may be TRBD1 (6 bases). CDR1 and CDR2 from the germline V gene are SNHLY and FYNNEI. This CDR3 contains 14 residues. V shed 3 bases and J shed 4 bases, with 10 bases lying between them. Together with reference TRBV2 and TRBJ1-5, the CDR3 gives the full variable domain: EPEVTQTPSHQVTQMGQEVILRCVPISNHLYFYWYRQILGQKVEFLVSFYNNEISEKSEIFDDQFSVERPDGSNFTLKIRSTKLEDSAMYFCASSDQQGNQPQHFGDGTRLSIL.

This chain links TRBV29-1 with TRBJ1-2, with unresolved D. Germline V lookup: CDR1 SQVTM, CDR2 ANQGSEA. Trimming took 4 bases from V and 5 from J, leaving 20 bases between them. There are 15 residues in the CDR3. The CDR3 sequence: CSVVSQPDRGYGYTF. The CDR3 DNA follows: TGCAGCGTTGTTTCGCAGCCCGATCGGGGTTATGGCTACACCTTC.

The rearrangement joins TRBV30 to TRBJ2-3; no definite D call. The CDR3 covers 14 residues. Trimming stripped 1 base from V and 2 bases from J, with 10 bases between. The V gene's germline CDR1 is GTSNPN and CDR2 SVGIG (reference sequence). DNA for the CDR3: TGTGCCTGGAGTGCGATCCTGGACACAGATACGCAGTATTTT. It is translated as CAWSAILDTDTQYF.

This chain links TRBV6-1 with TRBJ1-5; maybe TRBD1 (5 bases). The CDR3 is made up of 15 amino acids. Germline-derived CDR1 and CDR2 are MNHNS and SASEGT. V was clipped by 7 bases and J by 2 bases, with 15 bases between them. The DNA for the CDR3 is TGTGCCAGCACGGAGCAAGGGGTCGGCAATCAGCCCCAGCATTTT. It codes for CASTEQGVGNQPQHF.

J is TRBJ2-2 and V is TRBV5-1; no definite D call. The V and J ends lost 4 bases and 5 bases respectively, with 15 bases between them. Looked up from germline, CDR1 is SGHRS and CDR2 is YFSETQ. The CDR3 covers 15 residues. CDR3 protein: CASSPERILTGELFF. The CDR3 coding sequence is TGCGCCAGCAGCCCAGAAAGAATTTTAACCGGGGAGCTGTTTTTT. Looking up the rest from reference TRBV5-1 and TRBJ2-2 gives the full variable domain: KAGVTQTPRYLIKTRGQQVTLSCSPISGHRSVSWYQQTPGQGLQFLFEYFSETQRNKGNFPGRFSGRQFSNSRSEMNVSTLELGDSALYLCASSPERILTGELFFGEGSRLTVL.

The chain uses TRBV14 and TRBJ1-3; no clear D gene. V was shortened by 1 base and J by 0 bases, with 10 bases between the two germline ends. Germline CDR1 SGHDN, CDR2 FVKESK. The CDR3 runs to 16 residues. CDR3 in amino acids: CASSQGLVNSGNTIYF. The CDR3 bases are TGTGCCAGCAGCCAAGGGTTGGTGAACTCTGGAAACACCATATATTTT.

The chain recombines TRBV20-1 with TRBJ2-3; D gene ambiguous. CDR1 DFQATT and CDR2 SNEGSKA come from the germline V gene (reference sequence). The germline V and J ends were trimmed by 1 base and 2 bases, with 4 bases remaining between them. The CDR3 has 12 residues. The CDR3: CSARGNTDTQYF. For the CDR3, the DNA is TGCAGTGCTAGAGGCAACACAGATACGCAGTATTTT.

This clonotype was picked up one time. The chain couples TRBV20-1 to TRBJ2-7; a possible D gene is TRBD2 (5 bases). This CDR3 has 10 amino acids. Trimming pared 6 bases from V and 5 bases from J, leaving 8 bases between. Germline CDR1 reads DFQATT; CDR2 reads SNEGSKA (reference sequence). The DNA for the CDR3 is TGCAGTGCCCCGAGGGACGAGCAGTACGTC. Its translation is CSAPRDEQYV.

The V and J genes are TRBV20-1 and TRBJ2-5, with TRBD2 matching 7 bases. This CDR3 comprises 16 residues. With 5 bases clipped from V and 1 base from J, the junction kept 13 bases outside the gene matches. Germline CDR1 is DFQATT and CDR2 is SNEGSKA (reference sequence). CDR3 region: CSAGGGGAVGQETQYF. CDR3 coding DNA: TGCAGTGCTGGGGGGGGTGGGGCGGTCGGCCAAGAGACCCAGTACTTC.

The chain has TRBV3-1 and TRBJ2-4; TRBD2 aligns across 15 bases. V shed 10 bases, J shed 1 base, and the junction held 11 bases outside the gene matches. The length of the CDR3 is 18 residues. Germline V CDR1 and CDR2: LGHDT, YNNKEL (reference sequence). CDR3 sequence: CATPGLAGGGCAKNIQYF. The CDR3 coding sequence is TGTGCCACCCCGGGACTAGCGGGAGGTGGATGTGCCAAAAACATTCAGTACTTC.

The chain has TRBV7-9 and TRBJ2-2; D is uncertain. V was shortened by 5 bases and J by 8 bases, with 3 bases between the two germline ends. Germline CDR1 is SEHNR and CDR2 is FQNEAQ (reference sequence). This CDR3 has 10 residues. Written as DNA, the CDR3 is TGTGCCAGCAGCGGAGGGGAGCTGTTTTTT. Its translation is CASSGGELFF.

The chain carries TRBV27 and TRBJ2-7; 8 nucleotides agree with TRBD2. Germline V lookup: CDR1 MNHEY, CDR2 SMNVEV (reference sequence). The CDR3 consists of 13 residues. J gave up 3 bases and V 5 bases, and 3 bases lay outside the gene matches. The CDR3 loop reads CASSRREDYEQYF. Here the CDR3 DNA reads TGTGCCAGCAGTAGGCGGGAGGACTACGAGCAGTACTTC.

The chain joins TRBV27 to TRBJ2-3; unclear D gene. V lost 4 bases and J 6 bases, leaving 14 bases between the germline ends. The CDR3 sequence is 14 residues long. From germline, CDR1 is MNHEY and CDR2 SMNVEV (reference sequence). CDR3 nucleotide sequence: TGTGCCAGCAGTTCCACCCTCCGAGCGGATACGCAGTATTTT. Translated: CASSSTLRADTQYF.

The CDR3 spells CASSLMTGPSGNTIYF. For the CDR3, the DNA is TGTGCCAGCAGCTTGATGACAGGCCCCTCTGGAAACACCATATATTTT. The V call is TRBV7-2, the J call TRBJ1-3; tentatively, D is TRBD1 (6 bases). Germline assignment: CDR1 SGHTA and CDR2 FQGNSA. This CDR3 contains 16 residues. Trimming removed 3 bases at V and 0 bases at J, with 12 bases between. Supplemented by reference TRBV7-2 and TRBJ1-3, the full variable domain reads GAGVSQSPSNKVTEKGKDVELRCDPISGHTALYWYRQSLGQGLEFLIYFQGNSAPDKSGLPSDRFSAERTGGSVSTLTIQRTQQEDSAVYLCASSLMTGPSGNTIYFGEGSWLTVV.

V gene TRBV7-8 combines with J gene TRBJ2-7; 8 positions agree with TRBD2. CDR1 and CDR2 (germline): SGHVS, FQNEAQ. The CDR3 is 16 residues long. V trimming: 4 bases; J trimming: 3 bases; junction bases outside the gene matches: 11. In nucleotides, the CDR3 is TGTGCCAGCAGCTCGCCCTGGCTTAGCGGGGTCTACGAGCAGTACTTC. As protein: CASSSPWLSGVYEQYF.

This rearrangement joins TRBV29-1 to TRBJ2-3; D might be TRBD1 (6 bases). There are 15 residues in the CDR3. CDR1 and CDR2 from the germline V gene are SQVTM and ANQGSEA. V gave up 2 bases and J gave up 1 base, with 13 bases separating them. CDR3 sequence (DNA): TGCAGCGTTGAAATCTCACCAGGGGGCACAGATACGCAGTATTTT. This codes for CSVEISPGGTDTQYF.

The genes are TRBV9 and TRBJ2-6; D gene unclear. CDR1 is SGDLS and CDR2 is YYNGEE in the germline V gene. V was trimmed by 4 bases and J by 1 base, leaving 12 bases between them. The CDR3 sequence is 16 residues long. The CDR3 region is CASSPGWGSGANVLTF. CDR3 DNA: TGTGCCAGCAGCCCGGGTTGGGGATCTGGGGCCAACGTCCTGACTTTC.

The sample holds one count of this clonotype. This chain uses TRBV7-6 with TRBJ2-5, with D perhaps TRBD1 (6 bases). Germline V gives CDR1 SGHVS, CDR2 FNYEAQ. Trimming cost V 3 bases and J 5 bases, with 16 bases left between them. This CDR3 is built from 15 residues. CDR3 DNA sequence: TGTGCCAGCAGCTTCCCCAAGGGGGTCGTCGAGACCCAGTACTTC. As protein: CASSFPKGVVETQYF.

This clonotype was counted once. The genes are TRBV29-1 and TRBJ2-1; 9 nucleotides align to TRBD1. Germline CDR1 is SQVTM and CDR2 is ANQGSEA. V lost 7 bases to trimming and J lost 6 bases; unmatched junction nucleotides: 4. The length of the CDR3 is 12 residues. The CDR3 DNA sequence: TGCAGCGGTGGGACAGGGATCAATGAGCAGTTCTTC. Protein: CSGGTGINEQFF.

The gene calls are TRBV5-1 and TRBJ2-2; D is unresolved. Between the trimmed V and J ends, which lost 0 bases and 6 bases, there was a span of 9 bases. CDR3 length: 14 amino acids. Germline CDR1 is SGHRS and CDR2 is YFSETQ. The CDR3 reads CASSLAKGSGELFF. CDR3 in DNA: TGCGCCAGCAGCTTGGCAAAGGGATCCGGGGAGCTGTTTTTT. Drawing the rest from reference TRBV5-1 and TRBJ2-2, the complete variable domain is KAGVTQTPRYLIKTRGQQVTLSCSPISGHRSVSWYQQTPGQGLQFLFEYFSETQRNKGNFPGRFSGRQFSNSRSEMNVSTLELGDSALYLCASSLAKGSGELFFGEGSRLTVL.

This rearrangement joins TRBV18 to TRBJ2-1; TRBD1 matches at 8 bases. V was clipped by 3 bases and J by 4 bases; unmatched bases: 14. Germline loops: CDR1 KGHSH, CDR2 LQKENI. This CDR3 comprises 18 residues. CDR3 nucleotide sequence: TGTGCCAGCTCACCTTTGCCCCGTCCGACAGGGGAATACAATGAGCAGTTCTTC. Amino acid sequence: CASSPLPRPTGEYNEQFF. The full variable domain, completed using reference TRBV18 and TRBJ2-1, is NAGVMQNPRHLVRRRGQEARLRCSPMKGHSHVYWYRQLPEEGLKFMVYLQKENIIDESGMPKERFSAEFPKEGPSILRIQQVVRGDSAAYFCASSPLPRPTGEYNEQFFGPGTRLTVL.

The genes are TRBV3-1 and TRBJ2-5; 14 nucleotides match TRBD2. The trim removed 4 bases at V and 4 bases at J, leaving 8 bases unmatched. The CDR3 runs to 17 residues. Germline V gene lookup returns CDR1 LGHDT and CDR2 YNNKEL (reference sequence). The CDR3 DNA reads TGTGCCAGCAGCCGTGGGACTAGCGGGAGACCGTCAGAGACCCAGTACTTC. This encodes CASSRGTSGRPSETQYF.

The genes are TRBV11-1 and TRBJ2-5; D gene ambiguous. Germline CDR1 and CDR2: SGHAT and FQDESV (reference sequence). This CDR3 is 12 amino acids long. The germline V and J ends were trimmed by 5 bases and 5 bases, with 9 bases remaining between them. This chain's CDR3 is CASSPDLETQYF. The CDR3 region has the DNA TGTGCCAGCAGCCCCGACTTGGAGACCCAGTACTTC.

CDR3 sequence: CSVPPGLAGNSEQFF. The CDR3 coding sequence is TGCAGCGTCCCACCGGGACTAGCGGGGAATAGTGAGCAGTTCTTC. This chain links TRBV29-1 with TRBJ2-1; 13 bases match TRBD2. Germline-derived CDR1 and CDR2 are SQVTM and ANQGSEA. The CDR3 is 15 amino acids. V gave up 6 bases and J gave up 9 bases; unmatched junction bases: 11.

CDR3 loop: CAWSGWDRAYEQYF. The CDR3 nucleotides read TGTGCCTGGAGTGGATGGGACAGGGCTTACGAGCAGTACTTC. This chain connects TRBV30 to TRBJ2-7, with 9 nucleotides matching TRBD1. The CDR3 is 14 amino acids. After removal of 1 base from V and 4 bases from J, the junction contained 5 bases not matched to a gene. The germline V gene has CDR1 GTSNPN and CDR2 SVGIG (reference sequence).

The rearrangement uses TRBV5-1 and TRBJ2-1, with 8 bases fitting TRBD2. The germline V gene has CDR1 SGHRS and CDR2 YFSETQ. CDR3 length equals 16 residues. V lost 2 bases to trimming and J lost 9 bases; unmatched junction nucleotides: 13. CDR3 coding DNA: TGCGCCAGCAGCTTCCGAGCGGGAGCCACTTTCGGTGAGCAGTTCTTC. As protein: CASSFRAGATFGEQFF.